What follows are 26 T cell receptor beta chains derived from one specimen sequenced in a study of blood T cell repertoires in COVID-19. Profiled with immunoSEQ multiplex PCR; TCRdb holds only in-frame clones, not every one. The sample shows 150,000 to 200,000 clones, roughly nine tenths of them seen only once. Sequencing was carried out using peripheral blood. These receptors were collected from a man aged 60-69 years with active or convalescent COVID-19.

This rearrangement joins TRBV5-1 to TRBJ1-1; a weak D match, TRBD1 (6 bases). The ends were cut back, 1 base at V and 2 bases at J, with 12 bases in the middle. CDR1 SGHRS and CDR2 YFSETQ come from the germline V gene. The CDR3 consists of 15 residues. The CDR3 region is CASSLRADSNTEAFF. As DNA, the CDR3 is TGCGCCAGCAGCTTGCGTGCGGACAGTAACACTGAAGCTTTCTTT.

The chain recombines TRBV7-8 with TRBJ1-6, with D possibly matching TRBD1 (5 bases). Germline values: CDR1 SGHVS, CDR2 FQNEAQ. This CDR3 is built from 15 residues. V lost 5 bases and J 6 bases, leaving 14 bases between the germline ends. DNA for the CDR3: TGTGCCAGCAGCCGAGCAGGGCAGGGTAATTCACCCCTCCACTTT. This sequence encodes CASSRAGQGNSPLHF. The full variable domain, completed using reference TRBV7-8 and TRBJ1-6, is GAGVSQSPRYKVAKRGQDVALRCDPISGHVSLFWYQQALGQGPEFLTYFQNEAQLDKSGLPSDRFFAERPEGSVSTLKIQRTQQEDSAVYLCASSRAGQGNSPLHFGNGTRLTVT.

The CDR3 DNA reads as TGTGCCAGCAGCCAAGATCCCGGTCAGCCCCAGCATTTT. It translates to CASSQDPGQPQHF. The V call is TRBV3-1 (or the pseudogene TRBV3-2), the J call TRBJ1-5; D call uncertain. V was pared by 0 bases and J by 6 bases, with 6 bases between. CDR1 LGHDT and CDR2 YNNKEL come from the germline V gene (reference sequence). The CDR3 is made up of 13 amino acids.

This chain connects TRBV27 to TRBJ2-7, with 7 positions matching TRBD2. After removal of 6 bases from V and 1 base from J, the junction contained 9 bases not matched to a gene. The germline V gene has CDR1 MNHEY and CDR2 SMNVEV (reference sequence). The CDR3 consists of 15 residues. CDR3 sequence: CASRTPGLSSYEQYF. The CDR3 DNA sequence: TGTGCCAGCAGGACACCGGGACTATCTTCCTACGAGCAGTACTTC.

The chain is built from TRBV21-1 and TRBJ1-5. TRBV21-1 is described as a pseudogene. CDR3 length equals 16 residues. In DNA form, the CDR3 reads TGTGCCAGCAGCAAAGACGGGAAAGAGAACAATCAGCCCCAGCATTTT. Amino acid sequence: CASSKDGKENNQPQHF.

The chain joins TRBV19 to TRBJ1-2; 8 bases are shared with TRBD1. This CDR3 has 11 residues. Germline V gene sequence: CDR1 LNHDA, CDR2 SQIVND (reference sequence). V dropped 10 bases and J dropped 4; count of bases not matched to a gene: 2. CDR3 bases: TGTGCCACCGACAGGGGCTATGGCTACACCTTC. Translated: CATDRGYGYTF.

The rearrangement uses TRBV18 and TRBJ2-1; D might be TRBD1 (7 bases). CDR1 KGHSH and CDR2 LQKENI come from the germline V gene. The CDR3 is 17 residues long. Trimming pared 3 bases from V and 4 bases from J, leaving 19 bases between. In nucleotides, the CDR3 is TGTGCCAGCTCACCTGGACAGGCCATTGGGGGGTACAATGAGCAGTTCTTC. Translated: CASSPGQAIGGYNEQFF. The full variable domain, in which reference TRBV18 and TRBJ2-1 provide the parts outside the CDR3, is NAGVMQNPRHLVRRRGQEARLRCSPMKGHSHVYWYRQLPEEGLKFMVYLQKENIIDESGMPKERFSAEFPKEGPSILRIQQVVRGDSAAYFCASSPGQAIGGYNEQFFGPGTRLTVL.

The rearrangement uses TRBV13 and TRBJ2-5; 13 bases fit TRBD2. The germline V gene encodes CDR1 PRHDT and CDR2 FYEKMQ (reference sequence). After removal of 5 bases from V and 5 bases from J, the junction contained 20 bases not matched to a gene. The CDR3 has 20 residues. The CDR3 nucleotides are TGTGCCAGCAGCCACTCCTGGATTTCCGGACTAGCGGGGGTCGGGGAGACCCAGTACTTC. Translation gives CASSHSWISGLAGVGETQYF.

The gene calls are TRBV6-1 and TRBJ2-1; tentatively, D is TRBD1 (6 bases). Per germline, CDR1 MNHNS and CDR2 SASEGT. The V end lost 1 base, the J end lost 16 bases, and 17 bases lay between the germline ends. This CDR3 comprises 13 residues. In DNA, the CDR3 is TGTGCCAGCAGTGAAGGGCAAAAACAGGGTACATTCTTC. It yields the protein CASSEGQKQGTFF.

This clone has more than one count but fewer than ten. This chain links TRBV4-2 with TRBJ2-2; D is undetermined. V lost 3 bases and J 5 bases, leaving 16 bases between the germline ends. The length of the CDR3 is 16 residues. Germline V gene data show CDR1 as LGHNA and CDR2 as YNFKEQ. The CDR3 nucleotides read TGTGCCAGCAGCCATGCCTCAGGCTCCGAAACCGGGGAGCTGTTTTTT. Translation gives CASSHASGSETGELFF.

The rearrangement joins TRBV7-9 to TRBJ1-3; D is unresolved. Germline V gives CDR1 SEHNR, CDR2 FQNEAQ (reference sequence). The V gene lost 5 bases and the J gene lost 6 bases, with 14 bases spanning the gap. There are 14 residues in the CDR3. In DNA, the CDR3 is TGTGCCAGCAGCCCGCCTTACTCGGTAAACACCATATATTTT. It codes for CASSPPYSVNTIYF.

This clone was seen once. The chain uses TRBV7-9 and TRBJ1-5, with D possibly TRBD1 on 6 matching bases. There are 15 residues in the CDR3. Germline CDR1 is SEHNR and CDR2 is FQNEAQ (reference sequence). The V and J ends lost 5 bases and 0 bases respectively, with 11 bases between them. Here the CDR3 reads CASSETGNSNQPQHF. CDR3 bases: TGTGCCAGCAGCGAAACAGGGAATAGCAATCAGCCCCAGCATTTT. The full variable domain, rest sourced from reference TRBV7-9 and TRBJ1-5, is DTGVSQNPRHKITKRGQNVTFRCDPISEHNRLYWYRQTLGQGPEFLTYFQNEAQLEKSRLLSDRFSAERPKGSFSTLEIQRTEQGDSAMYLCASSETGNSNQPQHFGDGTRLSIL.

The chain uses TRBV24-1 and TRBJ2-7; 7 positions agree with TRBD1. The germline V gene encodes CDR1 KGHDR and CDR2 SFDVKD. Trimming cost V 9 bases and J 0 bases; bases outside gene matches: 4. The CDR3 length is 13 residues. CDR3 in amino acids: CATPGQHSYEQYF. The CDR3 region has the DNA TGTGCCACCCCGGGACAGCACTCCTACGAGCAGTACTTC.

The chain uses TRBV14 and TRBJ2-7; 13 bases fit TRBD2. The germline V gene encodes CDR1 SGHDN and CDR2 FVKESK. J was trimmed by 4 bases and V by 1 base; bases with no gene match: 7. The CDR3 spans 17 residues. The CDR3 DNA follows: TGTGCCAGCAGCCAAGGCCCTCGGACTAGCGGGAGTTACGAGCAGTACTTC. This gives the protein CASSQGPRTSGSYEQYF.

This clone was seen a few times. This chain uses TRBV7-6 with TRBJ2-7; weak D call: TRBD2 (5 bases). This CDR3 spans 14 amino acids. The germline gives CDR1 SGHVS, CDR2 FNYEAQ. Trimming cost V 2 bases and J 2 bases, with 10 bases left between them. CDR3 residues: CASSLTGEPYEQYF. The CDR3 bases are TGTGCCAGCAGCTTAACTGGGGAGCCCTACGAGCAGTACTTC.

The gene calls are TRBV7-2 and TRBJ2-3, with 16 nucleotides matching TRBD2. Germline CDR1 and CDR2: SGHTA and FQGNSA. The length of the CDR3 is 19 residues. V trimming: 5 bases; J trimming: 6 bases; junction bases outside the gene matches: 14. CDR3 DNA: TGTGCCAGCAGCCCGGGACTAGCGGGAGGGCCTATCGCATACGATACGCAGTATTTT. Translated: CASSPGLAGGPIAYDTQYF.

CDR3 region: CASSQQGGVEAFF. As DNA, the CDR3 is TGTGCCAGCAGTCAACAGGGGGGCGTTGAAGCTTTCTTT. The chain couples TRBV12-3 or TRBV12-4 to TRBJ1-1; 8 bases align to TRBD1. CDR3 length equals 13 residues. V trimming: 5 bases; J trimming: 7 bases; junction bases outside the gene matches: 6.

This sequence joins TRBV6-5 and TRBJ2-2; 10 bases match TRBD2. V was clipped by 4 bases and J by 4 bases; unmatched bases: 6. CDR1 and CDR2 from the germline V gene are MNHEY and SVGAGI. This CDR3 is 16 amino acids long. In DNA form, the CDR3 reads TGTGCCAGCAGTTTCGGAGCGGGAGGGGGCACCGGGGAGCTGTTTTTT. This translates into CASSFGAGGGTGELFF.

The chain employs TRBV7-9 and TRBJ2-3, with D perhaps matching TRBD1 (5 bases). Trimming left V 5 bases short and J 15 bases short, with 18 bases between. The CDR3 totals 12 residues. The germline V gene has CDR1 SEHNR and CDR2 FQNEAQ (reference sequence). CDR3 sequence (DNA): TGTGCCAGCAGCCCGACAGTGCCCAGCCAATATTTT. Its translation is CASSPTVPSQYF.

The V gene is TRBV9, the J gene TRBJ1-3; D gene unclear. The CDR3 spans 14 residues. Germline V CDR1 and CDR2: SGDLS, YYNGEE. V was cut by 0 bases and J by 0 bases, with 4 bases left in between. CDR3 in amino acids: CASSVGSSGNTIYF. For the CDR3, the DNA is TGTGCCAGCAGCGTAGGGAGCTCTGGAAACACCATATATTTT.

The chain links TRBV6-4 to TRBJ2-1; D call uncertain. V shed 5 bases and J shed 6 bases, with 17 bases lying between them. Per germline, CDR1 MRHNA and CDR2 SNTAGT. This CDR3 comprises 15 residues. The CDR3 nucleotides are TGTGCCAGCAGTCGAGCCTTCTCACCCGTCAATGAGCAGTTCTTC. Its protein product is CASSRAFSPVNEQFF.

V usage is TRBV28 and J usage is TRBJ2-4; D may be TRBD2 (6 bases). CDR3 size: 15 residues. Germline loops: CDR1 MDHEN, CDR2 SYDVKM. Trimming took 6 bases from V and 7 from J, leaving 19 bases between them. The DNA for the CDR3 is TGTGCCAGCAGAAGAACGGGGACGGGGGAGAACATTCAGTACTTC. It yields the protein CASRRTGTGENIQYF.

CDR3 sequence (DNA): TGTGCCAGCAGTGTAGAACAGGTTACTCGTACTGAAGCTTTCTTT. Its translation: CASSVEQVTRTEAFF. The rearrangement uses TRBV2 and TRBJ1-1, with D maybe TRBD1 (5 bases). Trimming took 4 bases from V and 5 from J, leaving 17 bases between them. The CDR3 runs to 15 residues. Germline values: CDR1 SNHLY, CDR2 FYNNEI.

The chain is built from TRBV21-1 and TRBJ1-3; the table's D call TRBD1 went unverified against the DNA. TRBV21-1 has pseudogene status. CDR3 length: 16 residues. The CDR3 nucleotides are TGTGCCAGCACCACCGATCCAGGGTCCTCTGGAAACACCATATATTTT. This codes for CASTTDPGSSGNTIYF.

The V gene is TRBV27, the J gene TRBJ1-1, with 8 positions matching TRBD1. The CDR3 is 11 amino acids. From germline, CDR1 is MNHEY and CDR2 SMNVEV (reference sequence). J was trimmed by 4 bases and V by 9 bases; bases with no gene match: 1. The CDR3 bases are TGTGCCAGACAGGGGGGCACTGAAGCTTTCTTT. Its protein is CARQGGTEAFF.

The chain recombines TRBV30 with TRBJ1-1; TRBD1 matches 10 bases. This CDR3 region has 13 residues. From germline, CDR1 is GTSNPN and CDR2 SVGIG (reference sequence). The ends lost 4 bases at V and 3 bases at J; junction bases unmatched: 2. CDR3 amino acids: CAWTGQGHTEAFF. The CDR3 DNA is TGTGCCTGGACGGGACAGGGGCACACTGAAGCTTTCTTT.